These 20 T cell receptor beta chains were all obtained from the same sample, sequenced in a study of cytomegalovirus exposure and HLA in healthy donors. PCR used 60 Vbeta primers and 13 Jbeta primers. TCRdb's table, derived via immunoSEQ multiplex PCR, lists solely in-frame clones and lacks some. The sample has roughly 190,000 clones, about 90% seen once. Sequencing was carried out using PBMCs. These receptors were collected from a boy between 2 and 10 years old in good health and CMV-seronegative.

V and J are TRBV27 and TRBJ2-5, with TRBD2 as a possible D gene (5 bases). The closer fit of TRBJ2-7 to the DNA end suggests the J call may be wrong. The CDR3 runs to 12 residues. Germline CDR1 reads MNHEY; CDR2 reads SMNVEV (reference sequence). The CDR3 protein is CASSLRGYEQYF. The CDR3 DNA is TGTGCCAGCAGTTTACGGGGATACGAGCAGTACTTC.

This clone was detected only a few times. This rearrangement joins TRBV28 to TRBJ1-4, with D perhaps matching TRBD1 (6 bases). Germline assignment: CDR1 MDHEN and CDR2 SYDVKM. Trimming shortened V by 4 bases and J by 5 bases, and 14 bases separated the two germline ends. The CDR3 is made up of 15 amino acids. For the CDR3, the DNA is TGTGCCAGCAGTTCACTAGGGGGACCGAATGAAAAACTGTTTTTT. Its translation: CASSSLGGPNEKLFF.

CDR3 bases: TGTGCCACGAGACAGGGTCCAACGGCCTACGAGCAGTACTTC. This codes for CATRQGPTAYEQYF. The rearrangement joins TRBV15 to TRBJ2-7; 7 nucleotides agree with TRBD1. The CDR3 totals 14 residues. CDR1 and CDR2 (germline): LNHNV, YYDKDF (reference sequence). V lost 9 bases, J lost 2 bases, and 10 bases stayed unmatched.

This chain uses TRBV28 with TRBJ2-7, with D maybe TRBD2 (6 bases). CDR1 and CDR2 from the germline V gene are MDHEN and SYDVKM. Deletions cut 3 bases from V and 3 bases from J, with 9 bases between. The CDR3 runs 13 residues. CDR3 sequence: CASSFLGGYEQYF. The CDR3, as DNA: TGTGCCAGCAGTTTCCTGGGAGGCTACGAGCAGTACTTC.

This clone came up a few times. This chain connects TRBV5-1 to TRBJ2-1, with 9 bases identical to TRBD2. Unmatched junction bases numbered 5, after V lost 3 bases and J lost 4 bases. CDR1 is SGHRS, CDR2 YFSETQ, per germline. The CDR3 spans 15 residues. The CDR3 region is CASSSGAGGYNEQFF. CDR3 DNA: TGCGCCAGCAGCTCGGGCGCGGGGGGGTACAATGAGCAGTTCTTC.

This chain joins TRBV28 and TRBJ2-2, with D hard to call. CDR1 is MDHEN and CDR2 is SYDVKM in the germline V gene. The V end lost 1 base, the J end lost 0 bases, and 6 bases lay between the germline ends. This CDR3 is built from 15 residues. CDR3 in amino acids: CASSLYPANTGELFF. Written as DNA, the CDR3 is TGTGCCAGCAGTTTATATCCAGCGAACACCGGGGAGCTGTTTTTT.

This sequence joins TRBV11-2 and TRBJ2-7; 11 nucleotides agree with TRBD2. The germline V gene encodes CDR1 SGHAT and CDR2 FQNNGV. The CDR3 consists of 15 residues. Losses at the gene ends were 6 bases for V and 6 bases for J; bases not matched to a gene: 10. CDR3 DNA sequence: TGTGCCAGCAGGCCACCCACTAGCGGGAGTGTCGAGCAGTACTTC. Protein product: CASRPPTSGSVEQYF.

The rearrangement joins TRBV6-5 to TRBJ1-4; 8 bases are shared with TRBD1. V shed 8 bases, J shed 5 bases, and the junction held 4 bases outside the gene matches. Germline V lookup: CDR1 MNHEY, CDR2 SVGAGI. CDR3 length equals 13 residues. The CDR3 region has the DNA TGTGCCAGCGCAGGGGGCCTGAATGAAAAACTGTTTTTT. Encoded protein: CASAGGLNEKLFF.

With regard to this clone: The identical CDR3 is also encoded by other nucleotide sequences in the sample. This chain connects TRBV6-1 to TRBJ2-1; 11 bases are a match to TRBD2. The CDR3 contains 15 residues. CDR1 and CDR2 (germline): MNHNS, SASEGT. Unmatched junction bases numbered 4, after V lost 2 bases and J lost 7 bases. CDR3 coding DNA: TGTGCCAGCAGTGAATTAGCGGGAGGGCCAAATGAGCAGTTCTTC. The encoded protein is CASSELAGGPNEQFF.

This chain joins TRBV28 and TRBJ2-5; the match to TRBD2 covers 7 bases. Germline V gives CDR1 MDHEN, CDR2 SYDVKM. CDR3 length: 14 residues. The ends lost 4 bases at V and 5 bases at J; junction bases unmatched: 7. Here the CDR3 DNA reads TGTGCCAGCAGTTCGCTGGGGGGGGAGGAGACCCAGTACTTC. The encoded protein is CASSSLGGEETQYF.

V gene TRBV13 combines with J gene TRBJ1-3; TRBD1 matches 8 bases. Germline loops: CDR1 PRHDT, CDR2 FYEKMQ (reference sequence). CDR3 size: 15 residues. J gave up 0 bases and V 6 bases, and 4 bases lay outside the gene matches. The CDR3 DNA reads as TGTGCCAGCAGTTATACAGGGGGCTCTGGAAACACCATATATTTT. Encoded protein: CASSYTGGSGNTIYF.

The chain combines TRBV5-1 with TRBJ2-1, with 8 positions matching TRBD1. Germline-derived CDR1 and CDR2 are SGHRS and YFSETQ. V lost 5 bases to trimming and J lost 1 base; unmatched junction nucleotides: 5. This CDR3 has 15 amino acids. DNA for the CDR3: TGCGCCAGCAGTTTCGGACAGGGATCCTACAATGAGCAGTTCTTC. Residues: CASSFGQGSYNEQFF.

The J gene is TRBJ1-2, the V gene TRBV10-3; tentatively, D is TRBD1 (5 bases). V was shortened by 0 bases and J by 7 bases, with 15 bases between the two germline ends. There are 15 residues in the CDR3. Germline V gene data show CDR1 as ENHRY and CDR2 as SYGVKD. The CDR3 reads CAISESVRVYGGYTF. CDR3 sequence (DNA): TGTGCCATCAGTGAGTCTGTCAGGGTCTACGGTGGCTACACCTTC.

This chain connects TRBV27 to TRBJ1-5; TRBD1 might be the D (6 bases). Trimming cost V 3 bases and J 5 bases, with 8 bases left between them. This CDR3 has 13 amino acids. Germline CDR1 reads MNHEY; CDR2 reads SMNVEV (reference sequence). CDR3 bases: TGTGCCAGCAGTTTGGACAGATATCAGCCCCAGCATTTT. As protein: CASSLDRYQPQHF.

This clone was seen more than once but under ten times. Other nucleotide sequences in the sample specify the same CDR3. This chain connects TRBV5-1 to TRBJ2-1, with 10 bases that match TRBD2. CDR1 SGHRS and CDR2 YFSETQ come from the germline V gene. V shed 4 bases and J 4 bases; nucleotides not matched to a gene: 2. The CDR3 sequence is 14 residues long. The CDR3 DNA reads TGCGCCAGCAGCGCTAGCGGGGGTTACAATGAGCAGTTCTTC. It specifies CASSASGGYNEQFF. Complete variable domain (other parts from reference TRBV5-1 and TRBJ2-1): KAGVTQTPRYLIKTRGQQVTLSCSPISGHRSVSWYQQTPGQGLQFLFEYFSETQRNKGNFPGRFSGRQFSNSRSEMNVSTLELGDSALYLCASSASGGYNEQFFGPGTRLTVL.

CDR3 nucleotides: TGTGCCAGCAGCTCAGGCAGGGGGCTGACCTACAATGAGCAGTTCTTC. Its protein product is CASSSGRGLTYNEQFF. The rearrangement uses TRBV11-1 and TRBJ2-1; 8 bases line up with TRBD1. Germline CDR1 reads SGHAT; CDR2 reads FQDESV (reference sequence). The CDR3 is 16 residues long. Trimming cost V 4 bases and J 2 bases; bases outside gene matches: 7.

This chain uses TRBV30 with TRBJ2-3; TRBD1 is a possible D gene (6 bases). The V end was cut by 0 bases, the J end by 4 bases, with 11 bases between. Germline V gene lookup returns CDR1 GTSNPN and CDR2 SVGIG (reference sequence). This CDR3 is 14 amino acids long. The CDR3 DNA reads as TGTGCCTGGAGTGTAAGTCACAGGGCAGATACGCAGTATTTT. This codes for CAWSVSHRADTQYF.

The gene calls are TRBV9 and TRBJ2-3, with 9 bases that match TRBD2. The CDR3 covers 15 residues. V lost 1 base and J lost 2; bases outside the gene matches: 2. Germline-derived CDR1 and CDR2 are SGDLS and YYNGEE. CDR3 sequence (DNA): TGTGCCAGCAGCGTACTAGCGGGGACCACAGATACGCAGTATTTT. Residues: CASSVLAGTTDTQYF.

V usage is TRBV30 and J usage is TRBJ1-1; D is perhaps TRBD1 (5 bases). The V gene's germline CDR1 is GTSNPN and CDR2 SVGIG (reference sequence). This CDR3 is built from 10 residues. Trimming took off 1 base at V and 11 bases at J, with 8 bases between the two ends. This CDR3 reads CAWSGGEAFF. The CDR3 nucleotides read TGTGCCTGGAGTGGGGGGGAGGCTTTCTTT. The whole variable domain, filled in from reference TRBV30 and TRBJ1-1, reads SQTIHQWPATLVQPVGSPLSLECTVEGTSNPNLYWYRQAAGRGLQLLFYSVGIGQISSEVPQNLSASRPQDRQFILSSKKLLLSDSGFYLCAWSGGEAFFGQGTRLTVV.

The chain links TRBV5-1 to TRBJ2-5; 8 bases map to TRBD1. The better agreement between TRBJ2-7 and the DNA end casts doubt on the J call. Germline V gene sequence: CDR1 SGHRS, CDR2 YFSETQ. This CDR3 has 15 residues. The CDR3 loop is CASSPTGVFRGEQYF. The CDR3 coding sequence is TGCGCCAGCAGCCCGACAGGGGTTTTCAGAGGCGAGCAGTACTTC.